The entry below describes one T cell receptor beta chain. Its ends do not fully match the called genes, so a read error is possible. Here immunoSEQ multiplex PCR was the method, and the copy in TCRdb shows in-frame clones only, minus some. The sample has roughly 27,000 clones; around 87% are singletons. This CDR3 is 11 amino acids long. The germline gives CDR1 SGHVS, CDR2 FQNEAQ. This record comes from a study of PD-L1 blockade in urothelial cancer. About the study: Enrolled patients had been treated previously with 0 to 3 chemotherapy regimens.

All patients carried locally advanced or metastatic urothelial carcinoma. This TCR was sampled from a man aged 50-59 years with urothelial cancer. The chain is built from TRBV7-8 and TRBJ1-2, with TRBD1 as a possible D gene (6 bases). This sample comprised PBMCs, obtained around atezolizumab (anti-PD-L1) treatment. The CDR3 DNA sequence: TGTGCCAGCAGCACGGGGGGGCCGGGGTACTTC. Translating gives CASSTGGPGYF. Full variable domain (outside the CDR3, taken from reference TRBV7-8 and TRBJ1-2): GAGVSQSPRYKVAKRGQDVALRCDPISGHVSLFWYQQALGQGPEFLTYFQNEAQLDKSGLPSDRFFAERPEGSVSTLKIQRTQQEDSAVYLCASSTGGPGYFGSGTRLTVV.